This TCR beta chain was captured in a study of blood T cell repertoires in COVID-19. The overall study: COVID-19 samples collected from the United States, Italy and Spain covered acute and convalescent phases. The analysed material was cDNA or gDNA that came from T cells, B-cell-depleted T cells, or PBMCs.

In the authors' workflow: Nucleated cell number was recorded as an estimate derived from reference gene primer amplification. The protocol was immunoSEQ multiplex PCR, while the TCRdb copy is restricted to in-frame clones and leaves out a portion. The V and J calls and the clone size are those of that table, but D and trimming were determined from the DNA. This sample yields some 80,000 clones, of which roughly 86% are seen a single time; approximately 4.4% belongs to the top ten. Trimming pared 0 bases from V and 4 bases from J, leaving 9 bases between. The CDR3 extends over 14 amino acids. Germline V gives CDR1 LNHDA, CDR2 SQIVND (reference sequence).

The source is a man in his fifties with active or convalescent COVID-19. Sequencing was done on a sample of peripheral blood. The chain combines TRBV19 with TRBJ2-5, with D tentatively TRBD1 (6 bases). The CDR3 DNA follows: TGTGCCAGTAGTATAGATCCAGGGGTAGAGACCCAGTACTTC. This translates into CASSIDPGVETQYF.